This T cell receptor (beta chain) was identified during a study of cytomegalovirus exposure and HLA in healthy donors. Whole-study results and caveats: Earlier analysis found most TCR beta V segments productive about 87% or about 30% of the time.

To note about this clone: Its antigen is undetermined.

The PCR employed 60 Vbeta primers together with 13 Jbeta primers. Clones were sequenced by immunoSEQ multiplex PCR, and TCRdb holds only the in-frame ones, with some missing. Among 120,000 to 150,000 clones listed, roughly two thirds were seen once. The CDR3 extends over 16 amino acids. Germline assignment: CDR1 SGDLS and CDR2 YYNGEE. V lost 4 bases, J lost 1 base, and 15 bases lay in between. This TCR was recovered from a woman aged 40 to 55 in good health and CMV-seronegative. The rearrangement links TRBV9 to TRBJ1-5, with D uncertain. Specimen: PBMCs. The CDR3 spells CASSPEEEVSNQPQHF. CDR3 DNA: TGTGCCAGCAGCCCGGAGGAGGAAGTAAGCAATCAGCCCCAGCATTTT.